Sequencing of this T cell receptor beta chain was carried out in a study of blood T cell repertoires in COVID-19. At the level of the study: Samples representing acute and convalescent COVID-19 were sourced from the United States, Italy and Spain.

The V end was cut by 1 base, the J end by 7 bases, with 7 bases between. This CDR3 has 13 residues. The germline V gene encodes CDR1 SEHNR and CDR2 FQNEAQ (reference sequence). TCRdb's table, derived via immunoSEQ multiplex PCR, lists solely in-frame clones and lacks some. The sample lists some 250,000 clones; about 73% were seen once. The sample was peripheral blood. This receptor was obtained from a woman aged 80 or over with acute or convalescent COVID-19. The V and J genes are TRBV7-9 and TRBJ2-2; the D gene is possibly TRBD1 (6 bases). The CDR3 sequence: CASSLEGVGELFF. The CDR3 DNA follows: TGTGCCAGCAGCTTAGAGGGGGTCGGGGAGCTGTTTTTT.